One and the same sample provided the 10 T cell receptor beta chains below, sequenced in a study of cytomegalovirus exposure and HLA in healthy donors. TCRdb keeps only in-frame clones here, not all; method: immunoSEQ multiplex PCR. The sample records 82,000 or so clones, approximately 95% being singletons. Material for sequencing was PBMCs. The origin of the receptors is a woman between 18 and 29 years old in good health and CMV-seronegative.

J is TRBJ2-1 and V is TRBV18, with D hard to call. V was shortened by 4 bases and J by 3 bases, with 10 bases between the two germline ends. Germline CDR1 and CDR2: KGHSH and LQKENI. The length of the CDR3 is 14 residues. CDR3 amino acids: CASSRGGNYNEQFF. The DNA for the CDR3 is TGTGCCAGCTCACGAGGTGGCAACTACAATGAGCAGTTCTTC.

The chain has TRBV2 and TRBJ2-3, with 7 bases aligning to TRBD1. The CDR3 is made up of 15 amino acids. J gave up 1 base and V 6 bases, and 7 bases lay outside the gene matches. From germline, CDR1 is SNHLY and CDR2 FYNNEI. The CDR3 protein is CASRDDRAGTDTQYF. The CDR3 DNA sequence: TGTGCCAGCAGAGATGACAGGGCGGGCACAGATACGCAGTATTTT.

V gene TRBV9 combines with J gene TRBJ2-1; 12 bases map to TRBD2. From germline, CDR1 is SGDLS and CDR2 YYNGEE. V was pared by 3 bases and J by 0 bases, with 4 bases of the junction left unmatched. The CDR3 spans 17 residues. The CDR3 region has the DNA TGTGCCAGCAGCGAACTAGCGGGGGGAAGCTCCTACAATGAGCAGTTCTTC. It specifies CASSELAGGSSYNEQFF.

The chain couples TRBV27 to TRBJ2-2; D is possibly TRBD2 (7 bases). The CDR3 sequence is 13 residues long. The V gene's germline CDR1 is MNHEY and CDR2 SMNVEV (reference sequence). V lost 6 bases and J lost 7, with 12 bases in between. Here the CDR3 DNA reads TGTGCCAGCAGAAAAGGGGGGGGCGGGGAGCTGTTTTTT. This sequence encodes CASRKGGGGELFF.

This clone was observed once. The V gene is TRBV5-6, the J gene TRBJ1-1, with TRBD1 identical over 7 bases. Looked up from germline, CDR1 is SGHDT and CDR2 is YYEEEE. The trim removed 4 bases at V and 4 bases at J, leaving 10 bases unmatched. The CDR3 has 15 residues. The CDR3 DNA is TGTGCCAGCAGCATCCCGACAGGGTATAGCACTGAAGCTTTCTTT. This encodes CASSIPTGYSTEAFF.

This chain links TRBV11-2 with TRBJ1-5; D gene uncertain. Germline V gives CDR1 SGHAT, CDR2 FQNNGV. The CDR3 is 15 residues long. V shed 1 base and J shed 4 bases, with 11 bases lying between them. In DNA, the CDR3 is TGTGCCAGCAGCTTAGCCGGCAGCGTAAATCAGCCCCAGCATTTT. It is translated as CASSLAGSVNQPQHF.

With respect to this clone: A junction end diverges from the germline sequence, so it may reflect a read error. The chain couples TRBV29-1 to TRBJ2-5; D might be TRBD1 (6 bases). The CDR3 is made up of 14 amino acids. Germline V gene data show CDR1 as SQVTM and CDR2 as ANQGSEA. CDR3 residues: CSAELTGRQETQYF. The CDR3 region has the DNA TGCAGCGCTGAACTAACAGGGCGCCAAGAGACCCAGTACTTC.

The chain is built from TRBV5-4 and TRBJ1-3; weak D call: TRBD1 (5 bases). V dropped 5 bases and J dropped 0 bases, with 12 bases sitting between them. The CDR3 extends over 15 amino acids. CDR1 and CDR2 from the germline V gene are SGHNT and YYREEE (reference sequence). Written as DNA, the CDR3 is TGTGCCAGCAGGCCTCAGGGCCACTCTGGAAACACCATATATTTT. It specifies CASRPQGHSGNTIYF.

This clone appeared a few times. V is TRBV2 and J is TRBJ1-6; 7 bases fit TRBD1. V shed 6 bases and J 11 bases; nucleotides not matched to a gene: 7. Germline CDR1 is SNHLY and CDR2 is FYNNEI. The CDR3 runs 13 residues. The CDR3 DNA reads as TGTGCCAGCAGGGTCGACAGGGCAGCACCCCTCCACTTT. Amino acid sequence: CASRVDRAAPLHF.

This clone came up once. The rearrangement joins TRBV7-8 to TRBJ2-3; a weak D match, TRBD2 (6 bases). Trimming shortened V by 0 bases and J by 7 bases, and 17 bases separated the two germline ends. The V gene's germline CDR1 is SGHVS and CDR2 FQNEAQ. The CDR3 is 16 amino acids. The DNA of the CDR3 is TGTGCCAGCAGCTTAGCGCCGGAGGGCCGACGTTATACGCAGTATTTT. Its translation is CASSLAPEGRRYTQYF.